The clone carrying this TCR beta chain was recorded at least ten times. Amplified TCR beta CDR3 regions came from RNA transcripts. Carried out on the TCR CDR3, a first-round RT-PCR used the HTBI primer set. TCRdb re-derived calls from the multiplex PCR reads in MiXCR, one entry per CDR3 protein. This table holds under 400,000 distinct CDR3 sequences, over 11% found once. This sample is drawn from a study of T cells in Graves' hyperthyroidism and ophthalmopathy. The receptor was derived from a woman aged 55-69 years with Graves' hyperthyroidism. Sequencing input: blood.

CDR3 DNA sequence: TGTGCCACCAGTGATAAAAGAGTAGCCAAAAACATTCAGTACTTC. Protein: CATSDKRVAKNIQYF. The chain is built from TRBV24-1 and TRBJ2-4; no clear D. Germline V gene sequence: CDR1 KGHDR, CDR2 SFDVKD. The CDR3 extends over 15 amino acids. Trimming stripped 3 bases from V and 0 bases from J, with 8 bases between.